This TCR beta chain was observed in a study of blood T cell repertoires in COVID-19. Background on the study: The United States, Italy and Spain provided the acute and convalescent COVID-19 samples. T cells, B-cell-depleted T cells, or PBMCs supplied cDNA or gDNA.

Participants' reported clinical history set cohort assignment. The CDR3 extends over 12 amino acids. Germline CDR1 is SGHDT and CDR2 is YYEEEE. The germline V and J ends were trimmed by 0 bases and 5 bases, with 5 bases remaining between them. Per the original data handling: Counts of nucleated cells, estimated from reference gene primer amplification, were obtained. The table came from immunoSEQ multiplex PCR; TCRdb's copy has only in-frame clones and leaves some out. That table supplies the V and J calls and clone size; D and trimming were determined from the DNA. The sample comprises approximately 250,000 clones, approximately 89% of which are singletons, and around 1.3% rests with the top ten.

Input material: PBMCs or T cells enriched from blood (not recorded which). The TCR originated in a woman aged 40 to 49 with acute COVID-19. The chain links TRBV5-6 to TRBJ2-5; the D is unclear. The CDR3 DNA reads as TGTGCCAGCAGCTTGGTTATGGAGACCCAGTACTTC. Protein: CASSLVMETQYF.